These 8 T cell receptor beta chains originate from one sample sequenced in a study of blood T cell repertoires in COVID-19. Assay used: immunoSEQ multiplex PCR; TCRdb lists only in-frame clones, some missing. The sample has fewer than 200,000 clones; around four fifths are singletons. The sequenced sample consisted of peripheral blood. Source of these receptors: a woman in her sixties or seventies with COVID-19, enrolled during active disease.

The chain links TRBV2 to TRBJ2-7; 10 bases fit TRBD2. CDR1 SNHLY and CDR2 FYNNEI come from the germline V gene. Unmatched junction bases numbered 4, after V lost 7 bases and J lost 4 bases. The CDR3 covers 13 residues. CDR3 sequence: CASKASGSYEQYF. The DNA of the CDR3 is TGTGCCAGCAAGGCTAGCGGGAGTTACGAGCAGTACTTC.

V and J are TRBV2 and TRBJ1-1; tentative D call: TRBD1 (5 bases). V was cut by 7 bases and J by 0 bases, with 21 bases left in between. The CDR3 totals 17 residues. Germline assignment: CDR1 SNHLY and CDR2 FYNNEI. DNA of the CDR3: TGTGCCAGCATTTGGGATAGGACACCTGCCTTGAACACTGAAGCTTTCTTT. Translated: CASIWDRTPALNTEAFF.

The genes are TRBV9 and TRBJ1-1; D remains ambiguous. There are 15 residues in the CDR3. Germline assignment: CDR1 SGDLS and CDR2 YYNGEE. The V end lost 3 bases, the J end lost 6 bases, and 18 bases lay between the germline ends. Here the CDR3 DNA reads TGTGCCAGCAGCGCCACTGTCGCGGGTCGCGCTGAAGCTTTCTTT. Residues: CASSATVAGRAEAFF.

The chain uses TRBV2 and TRBJ1-4; 9 bases are shared with TRBD1. The length of the CDR3 is 15 residues. V was pared by 9 bases and J by 8 bases, with 13 bases of the junction left unmatched. Per the germline V gene, CDR1 is SNHLY and CDR2 is FYNNEI. The CDR3, as DNA: TGTGCCAGTACGTCAAGAGGGACAGGGTCCGAAAAACTGTTTTTT. Protein: CASTSRGTGSEKLFF.

This clone was seen more than once but under ten times. The rearrangement joins TRBV18 to TRBJ1-3; no firm D call. CDR1 and CDR2 (germline): KGHSH, LQKENI. This CDR3 is built from 15 residues. The germline V and J ends were trimmed by 3 bases and 4 bases, with 13 bases remaining between them. The CDR3 coding sequence is TGTGCCAGCTCACCTCCCCGGGTGATCGGAAACACCATATATTTT. Protein sequence: CASSPPRVIGNTIYF.

This chain links TRBV19 with TRBJ2-1, with D perhaps matching TRBD2 (7 bases). This CDR3 region has 14 residues. The germline V gene has CDR1 LNHDA and CDR2 SQIVND (reference sequence). Trimming took 7 bases from V and 3 from J, leaving 13 bases between them. CDR3 nucleotides: TGTGCCAGTACGGGCGGGGGCCTCTACAATGAGCAGTTCTTC. Translation: CASTGGGLYNEQFF.

The chain is built from TRBV28 and TRBJ2-3; unclear D gene. Trimming took 8 bases from V and 4 from J, leaving 13 bases between them. From germline, CDR1 is MDHEN and CDR2 SYDVKM. CDR3 length equals 13 residues. The CDR3 DNA reads as TGTGCCAGCGAATTCGGCGGCTCAGATACGCAGTATTTT. Residues: CASEFGGSDTQYF.

In this sample, this clone turned up a few times. Other DNA sequences in this sample translate to the same CDR3. This chain uses TRBV9 with TRBJ1-2, with unresolved D. Germline assignment: CDR1 SGDLS and CDR2 YYNGEE. The CDR3 is made up of 13 amino acids. V lost 0 bases, J lost 2 bases, and 5 bases lay in between. CDR3 coding DNA: TGTGCCAGCAGCGTAGACAGCAACTATGGCTACACCTTC. It yields the protein CASSVDSNYGYTF. Full variable domain (rest looked up from reference TRBV9 and TRBJ1-2): DSGVTQTPKHLITATGQRVTLRCSPRSGDLSVYWYQQSLDQGLQFLIQYYNGEERAKGNILERFSAQQFPDLHSELNLSSLELGDSALYFCASSVDSNYGYTFGSGTRLTVV.